The clone carrying this T cell receptor (beta chain) was found a few times. Its antigen is unidentified. The data originate from a study of T cells in Graves' hyperthyroidism and ophthalmopathy. Study context: Peripheral blood sampling occurred at initial diagnosis, before any treatment. Study-wide results and limits: Blood samples included most of the expanded thyroid clonotypes exceeding 0.001. Ophthalmopathy, which appeared later, was predicted by the model a median roughly 6.4 months before onset.

The diagnoses drew upon clinical symptoms, serum thyroxine and TRAb, thyroid ultrasound and orbital computed tomography. This CDR3 comprises 16 residues. V shed 0 bases and J shed 0 bases, with 6 bases lying between them. Germline CDR1 LGHDT, CDR2 YNNKEL (reference sequence). Amplified TCR beta CDR3 regions came from RNA transcripts. In the first-round RT-PCR of the TCR CDR3, the HTBI primer set was used. TCRdb re-called the multiplex PCR reads with MiXCR, one entry per CDR3 protein. Among about 330,000 distinct CDR3 sequences listed, roughly 13% were seen once. The chain has TRBV3-1 and TRBJ1-6; D gene unclear. Sample: blood. The receptor was derived from a woman aged 40-49 years with Graves' ophthalmopathy. This CDR3 reads CASSQDPNSYNSPLHF. In DNA form, the CDR3 reads TGTGCCAGCAGCCAAGATCCCAACTCCTATAATTCACCCCTCCACTTT. Filled out from reference TRBV3-1 and TRBJ1-6, the complete variable domain reads DTAVSQTPKYLVTQMGNDKSIKCEQNLGHDTMYWYKQDSKKFLKIMFSYNNKELIINETVPNRFSPKSPDKAHLNLHINSLELGDSAVYFCASSQDPNSYNSPLHFGNGTRLTVT.